These 13 T cell receptor beta chains were all obtained from the same sample, sequenced in a study of shared clonotypes between healthy human individuals. TCRdb's copy holds only in-frame clones and misses some; the assay was immunoSEQ multiplex PCR. The table shows more than 2 million clones, with 85% to 95% occurring only once. Material: naive CD4+ T cells sorted from blood. Specified subset: CD45RA+ positively selected. The origin of the receptors is a man between 18 and 29 years old in good health.

As DNA, the CDR3 is TGTGCCAGCAGCTCCTCCGGGGGGTCGTATGGCACTGAAGCTTTCTTT. Translating it yields CASSSSGGSYGTEAFF. The rearrangement links TRBV7-9 to TRBJ1-1; D may be TRBD1 (5 bases). The CDR3 is made up of 16 amino acids. The V end lost 4 bases, the J end lost 4 bases, and 19 bases lay between the germline ends. Germline-derived CDR1 and CDR2 are SEHNR and FQNEAQ (reference sequence).

The J gene is TRBJ1-1, the V gene TRBV7-9; D is undetermined. CDR1 and CDR2 (germline): SEHNR, FQNEAQ (reference sequence). The CDR3 covers 18 residues. The ends were cut back, 3 bases at V and 0 bases at J, with 20 bases in the middle. CDR3 in DNA: TGTGCCAGCAGCTTCGGGGTCGACGATTTTCTCATGAACACTGAAGCTTTCTTT. Translated: CASSFGVDDFLMNTEAFF.

This clone appeared once. The genes are TRBV2 and TRBJ2-7; D is unclear. CDR1 and CDR2 from the germline V gene are SNHLY and FYNNEI. Trimming removed 6 bases at V and 5 bases at J, with 14 bases between. The CDR3 covers 13 residues. The CDR3 protein is CASSQSRVNEQYF. The CDR3 DNA is TGTGCCAGCAGCCAAAGTAGGGTGAACGAGCAGTACTTC.

Only one count was recorded for this clone. The rearrangement links TRBV10-1 to TRBJ2-3, with 7 bases aligning to TRBD1. The V segment lost 6 bases and the J segment 4 bases; nucleotides outside the gene matches: 7. CDR3 length: 14 amino acids. Germline V gene sequence: CDR1 WNHNN, CDR2 SYGVQD (reference sequence). CDR3 sequence (DNA): TGCGCCAGCAGCCGGGACAGTAACCCAGATACGCAGTATTTT. It translates to CASSRDSNPDTQYF.

This clone was counted a few times. The chain links TRBV6-5 to TRBJ1-6; weak D call: TRBD1 (6 bases). Germline V CDR1 and CDR2: MNHEY, SVGAGI. The CDR3 loop spans 15 amino acids. V lost 2 bases and J 9 bases, leaving 14 bases between the germline ends. The CDR3 region has the DNA TGTGCCAGCAGTTACCTCCCATTAGGGGGTTCACCCCTCCACTTT. It is translated as CASSYLPLGGSPLHF.

V and J are TRBV12-5 and TRBJ2-7; 9 nucleotides agree with TRBD1. CDR3 length equals 15 residues. The germline V gene has CDR1 LGHNT and CDR2 FRNRAP. The trim removed 5 bases at V and 5 bases at J, leaving 10 bases unmatched. The CDR3 protein is CASGLSGTGIDEQYF. The DNA for the CDR3 is TGTGCTAGTGGTCTCTCCGGGACAGGGATAGACGAGCAGTACTTC. Using reference TRBV12-5 and TRBJ2-7 for the parts outside the CDR3, the full variable domain is DARVTQTPRHKVTEMGQEVTMRCQPILGHNTVFWYRQTMMQGLELLAYFRNRAPLDDSGMPKDRFSAEMPDATLATLKIQPSEPRDSAVYFCASGLSGTGIDEQYFGPGTRLTVT.

This chain connects TRBV18 to TRBJ1-1; TRBD1 matches at 7 bases. From germline, CDR1 is KGHSH and CDR2 LQKENI. The CDR3 spans 13 residues. V dropped 6 bases and J dropped 3; count of bases not matched to a gene: 4. This CDR3 reads CASSSGGDTEAFF. DNA for the CDR3: TGTGCCAGCTCCTCAGGGGGGGACACTGAAGCTTTCTTT.

V gene TRBV18 combines with J gene TRBJ2-2; 8 bases line up with TRBD2. The CDR3 is 16 residues long. The germline CDR1 and CDR2 sequences are KGHSH and LQKENI. The ends lost 3 bases at V and 2 bases at J; junction bases unmatched: 5. CDR3 residues: CASSPVSGINTGELFF. The DNA of the CDR3 is TGTGCCAGCTCACCTGTTAGCGGGATCAACACCGGGGAGCTGTTTTTT.

This clone appeared once. The CDR3 sequence is CASSEGLAGARYEQYF. The CDR3 region has the DNA TGTGCCAGCAGTGAGGGACTAGCGGGGGCTCGCTACGAGCAGTACTTC. V and J are TRBV2 and TRBJ2-7; 14 bases agree with TRBD2. CDR1 is SNHLY, CDR2 FYNNEI, per germline. The CDR3 has 16 residues. V trimming: 3 bases; J trimming: 3 bases; junction bases outside the gene matches: 4.

The J gene is TRBJ1-4, the V gene TRBV6-6, with D maybe TRBD1 (5 bases). Deletions cut 5 bases from V and 8 bases from J, with 18 bases between. The CDR3 consists of 15 residues. Germline loops: CDR1 MNHNY, CDR2 SVGAGI (reference sequence). The CDR3 protein is CASSLLGGIGEKLFF. CDR3 coding DNA: TGTGCCAGCAGTCTCCTTGGGGGGATCGGGGAAAAACTGTTTTTT.

V gene TRBV28 combines with J gene TRBJ2-7; 8 nucleotides line up with TRBD1. The germline V gene has CDR1 MDHEN and CDR2 SYDVKM. This CDR3 comprises 13 residues. V lost 5 bases, J lost 4 bases, and 4 bases stayed unmatched. CDR3: CASSRDRWYEQYF. DNA for the CDR3: TGTGCCAGCAGTCGGGACAGGTGGTACGAGCAGTACTTC.

Regarding this clone: Other DNA sequences in the same sample also yield this CDR3. The chain employs TRBV10-3 and TRBJ2-7; D gene uncertain. Trimming pared 3 bases from V and 0 bases from J, leaving 9 bases between. The CDR3 spans 14 residues. CDR1 and CDR2 (germline): ENHRY, SYGVKD. CDR3 in DNA: TGTGCCATCAGTGAAGGACCGAGCTCCTACGAGCAGTACTTC. Its translation is CAISEGPSSYEQYF.

The chain couples TRBV7-2 to TRBJ1-5; 10 bases agree with TRBD1. Germline-derived CDR1 and CDR2 are SGHTA and FQGNSA. The CDR3 extends over 15 amino acids. Trimming cost V 7 bases and J 9 bases; bases outside gene matches: 12. DNA for the CDR3: TGTGCCAGCACCTTCTACGGGACAGGGGTTGGGCCCCAGCATTTT. It specifies CASTFYGTGVGPQHF.